This TCR beta chain was sequenced for a study of OX40 agonist ivuxolimab in advanced cancers. Study information: Patients received ivuxolimab, an intravenous treatment, every 2 weeks at 0.01 to 10 mg/kg. Cohort: approximately 79% men, mean age around 60, aged about 23 to 79. The study, taken as a whole, reports: CD8+ T cells (on average) carried more expanded clones than CD4+ T cells.

Generated by immunoSEQ multiplex PCR, the TCRdb table keeps only in-frame clones and is missing some. The top ten clones hold around a fifth of a sample with 25,000 to 40,000 clones, about four fifths of them seen once. Concerning this clone itself: Its antigen is undetermined.

The germline gives CDR1 MGHRA, CDR2 YSYEKL. The CDR3 runs 15 residues. After removal of 0 bases from V and 5 bases from J, the junction contained 4 bases not matched to a gene. The starting material was CD4+ or CD8+ T cells sorted from blood, obtained in a trial of the OX40 agonist ivuxolimab. The chain has TRBV4-1 and TRBJ2-1; 7 bases are a match to TRBD2. The sequence came from an adult with an advanced solid tumor such as melanoma, head and neck, liver or kidney cancer. CDR3 in DNA: TGCGCCAGCAGCCAAGAACCAGGGACTAACAATGAGCAGTTCTTC. Its protein product is CASSQEPGTNNEQFF.